The 6 T cell receptor beta chains listed next were all sequenced from one sample in a study of beta chain features in type 1 diabetes. General study findings and limits: Patients with Type 1 diabetes showed moderately but significantly shorter TCRB CDR3s in all four CD4+ subsets.

Sequencing targeted expressed TCRB transcripts, as all isolated RNA had been reverse transcribed. The table came from immunoSEQ multiplex PCR; TCRdb's copy has only in-frame clones and leaves some out. The table shows roughly 300,000 clones, with 7% to 10% occurring only once. These receptors' targets are unknown. Sequenced input: central memory CD4+ T cells from blood. The source is a man aged 30 to 39 with type 1 diabetes.

The J gene is TRBJ2-5, the V gene TRBV6-5, with D tentatively TRBD2 (5 bases). This CDR3 has 13 amino acids. The germline V and J ends were trimmed by 0 bases and 9 bases, with 11 bases remaining between them. CDR1 MNHEY and CDR2 SVGAGI come from the germline V gene. The CDR3 here is CASSYSRRRAQYF. CDR3 DNA: TGTGCCAGCAGTTACTCGAGGCGGCGGGCCCAGTACTTC.

This clone was observed a handful of times. The chain is built from TRBV5-4 and TRBJ2-1, with unresolved D. The CDR3 spans 14 residues. V gave up 0 bases and J gave up 1 base, with 5 bases separating them. CDR1 is SGHNT, CDR2 YYREEE, per germline (reference sequence). CDR3 amino acids: CASSLGGSYNEQFF. CDR3 DNA sequence: TGTGCCAGCAGCTTGGGCGGATCCTACAATGAGCAGTTCTTC.

This clone was observed many times. Other DNA sequences in this sample translate to the same CDR3. The chain couples TRBV7-9 to TRBJ2-3; the D is unclear. CDR1 SEHNR and CDR2 FQNEAQ come from the germline V gene (reference sequence). This CDR3 is 12 amino acids long. Trimming took 2 bases from V and 6 from J, leaving 6 bases between them. The CDR3 reads CASSLSVDTQYF. The CDR3 DNA follows: TGTGCCAGCAGCTTATCGGTGGATACGCAGTATTTT.

This clone was counted between two and nine times. This chain connects TRBV7-8 to TRBJ2-3; possibly TRBD2 for D (5 bases). V gave up 11 bases and J gave up 6 bases, with 18 bases separating them. Germline lookup yields CDR1 SGHVS and CDR2 FQNEAQ. This CDR3 comprises 13 residues. CDR3 DNA sequence: TGTGCCGGATCCTACCTTAGCGCGGATACGCAGTATTTT. It yields the protein CAGSYLSADTQYF.

This clone was detected a few times. The J gene is TRBJ2-5, the V gene TRBV7-2; tentative D call: TRBD2 (6 bases). The CDR3 length is 13 residues. Trimming shortened V by 2 bases and J by 5 bases, and 9 bases separated the two germline ends. Germline values: CDR1 SGHTA, CDR2 FQGNSA. CDR3 protein: CASSLRRGETQYF. DNA for the CDR3: TGTGCCAGCAGCTTAAGACGGGGGGAGACCCAGTACTTC.

This chain uses TRBV30 with TRBJ1-5; D remains ambiguous. This CDR3 has 15 residues. CDR1 is GTSNPN and CDR2 is SVGIG in the germline V gene (reference sequence). V dropped 3 bases and J dropped 11 bases, with 23 bases sitting between them. DNA of the CDR3: TGTGCCTGGAGGGATAGGGCCCCTCGCTCCCCGGCCCAGCATTTT. Protein sequence: CAWRDRAPRSPAQHF.